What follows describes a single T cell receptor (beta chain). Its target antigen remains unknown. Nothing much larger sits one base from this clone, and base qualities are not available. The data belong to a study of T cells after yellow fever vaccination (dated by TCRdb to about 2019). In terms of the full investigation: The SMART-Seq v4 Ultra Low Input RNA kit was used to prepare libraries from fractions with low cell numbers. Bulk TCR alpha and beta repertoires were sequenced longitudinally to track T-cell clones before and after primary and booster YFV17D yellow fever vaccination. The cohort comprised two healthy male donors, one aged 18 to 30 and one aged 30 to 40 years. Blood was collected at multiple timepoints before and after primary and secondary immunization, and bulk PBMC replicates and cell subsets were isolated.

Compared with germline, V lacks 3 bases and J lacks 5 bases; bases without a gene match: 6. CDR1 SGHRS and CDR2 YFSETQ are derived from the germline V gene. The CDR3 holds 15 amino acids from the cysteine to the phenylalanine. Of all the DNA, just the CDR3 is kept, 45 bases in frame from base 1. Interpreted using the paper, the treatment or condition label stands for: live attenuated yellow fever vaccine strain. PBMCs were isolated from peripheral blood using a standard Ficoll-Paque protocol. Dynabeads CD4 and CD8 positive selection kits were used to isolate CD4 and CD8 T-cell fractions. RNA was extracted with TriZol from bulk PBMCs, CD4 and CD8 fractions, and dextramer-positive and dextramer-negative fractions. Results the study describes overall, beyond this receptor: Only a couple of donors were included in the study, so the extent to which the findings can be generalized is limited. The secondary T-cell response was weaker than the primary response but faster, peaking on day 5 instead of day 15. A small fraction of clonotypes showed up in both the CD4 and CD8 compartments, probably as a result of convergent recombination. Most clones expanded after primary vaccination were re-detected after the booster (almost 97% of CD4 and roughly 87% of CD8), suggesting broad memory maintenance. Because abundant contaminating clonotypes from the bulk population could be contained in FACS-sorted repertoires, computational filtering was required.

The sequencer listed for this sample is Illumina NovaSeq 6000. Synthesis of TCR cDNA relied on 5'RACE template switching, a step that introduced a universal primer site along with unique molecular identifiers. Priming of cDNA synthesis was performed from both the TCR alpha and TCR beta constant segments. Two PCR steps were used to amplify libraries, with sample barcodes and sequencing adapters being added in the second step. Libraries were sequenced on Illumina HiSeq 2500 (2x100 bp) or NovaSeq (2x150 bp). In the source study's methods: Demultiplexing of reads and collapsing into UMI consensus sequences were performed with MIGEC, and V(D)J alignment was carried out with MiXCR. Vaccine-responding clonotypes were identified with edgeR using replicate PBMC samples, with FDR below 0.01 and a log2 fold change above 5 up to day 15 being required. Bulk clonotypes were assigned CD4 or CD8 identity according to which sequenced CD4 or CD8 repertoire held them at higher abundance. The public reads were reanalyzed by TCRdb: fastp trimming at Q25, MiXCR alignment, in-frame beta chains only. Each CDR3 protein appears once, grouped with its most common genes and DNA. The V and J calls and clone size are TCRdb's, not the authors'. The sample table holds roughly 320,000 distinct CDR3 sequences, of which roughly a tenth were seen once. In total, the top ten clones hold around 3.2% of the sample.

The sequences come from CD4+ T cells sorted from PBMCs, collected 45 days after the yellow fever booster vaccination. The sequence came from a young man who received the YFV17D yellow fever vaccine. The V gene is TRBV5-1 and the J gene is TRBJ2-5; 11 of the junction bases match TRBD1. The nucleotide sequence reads TGCGCCAGCAGCTGGAGGACAGGGGGCTGGGAGACCCAGTACTTC. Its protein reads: CASSWRTGGWETQYF. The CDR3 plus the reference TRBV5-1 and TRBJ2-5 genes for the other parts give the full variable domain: KAGVTQTPRYLIKTRGQQVTLSCSPISGHRSVSWYQQTPGQGLQFLFEYFSETQRNKGNFPGRFSGRQFSNSRSEMNVSTLELGDSALYLCASSWRTGGWETQYFGPGTRLLVL.